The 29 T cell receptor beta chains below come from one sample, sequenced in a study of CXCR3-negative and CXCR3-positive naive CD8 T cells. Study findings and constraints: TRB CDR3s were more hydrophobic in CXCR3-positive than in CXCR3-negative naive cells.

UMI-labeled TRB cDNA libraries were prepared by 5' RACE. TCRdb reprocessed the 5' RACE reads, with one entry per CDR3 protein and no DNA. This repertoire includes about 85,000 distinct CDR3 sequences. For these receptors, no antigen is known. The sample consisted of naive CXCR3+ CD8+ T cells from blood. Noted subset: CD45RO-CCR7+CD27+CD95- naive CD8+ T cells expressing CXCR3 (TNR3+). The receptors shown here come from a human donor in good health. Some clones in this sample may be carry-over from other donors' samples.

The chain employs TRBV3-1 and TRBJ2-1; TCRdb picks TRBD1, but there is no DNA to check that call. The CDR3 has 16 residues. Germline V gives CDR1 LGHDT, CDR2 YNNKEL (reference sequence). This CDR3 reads CASRDARGVTYNEQFF.

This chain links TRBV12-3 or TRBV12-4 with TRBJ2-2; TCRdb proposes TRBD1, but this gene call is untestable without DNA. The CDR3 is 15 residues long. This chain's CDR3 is CASSPGQGGPGELFF.

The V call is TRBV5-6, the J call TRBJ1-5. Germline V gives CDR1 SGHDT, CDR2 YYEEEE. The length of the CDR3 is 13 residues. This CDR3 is CASSLIQSQPQHF. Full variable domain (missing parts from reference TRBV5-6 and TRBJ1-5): DAGVTQSPTHLIKTRGQQVTLRCSPKSGHDTVSWYQQALGQGPQFIFQYYEEEERQRGNFPDRFSGHQFPNYSSELNVNALLLGDSALYLCASSLIQSQPQHFGDGTRLSIL.

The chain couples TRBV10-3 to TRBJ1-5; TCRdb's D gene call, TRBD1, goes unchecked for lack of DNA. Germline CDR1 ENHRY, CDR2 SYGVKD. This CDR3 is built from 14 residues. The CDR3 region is CAISEGQGIQPQHF.

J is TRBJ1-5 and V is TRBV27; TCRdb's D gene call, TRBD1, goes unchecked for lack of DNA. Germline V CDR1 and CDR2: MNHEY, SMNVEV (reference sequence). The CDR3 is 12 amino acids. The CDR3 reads CRCGGFIQPQHF.

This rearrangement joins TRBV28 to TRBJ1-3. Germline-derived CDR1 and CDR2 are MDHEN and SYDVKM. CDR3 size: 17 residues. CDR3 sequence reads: CASSPYPALGTRNTTYF.

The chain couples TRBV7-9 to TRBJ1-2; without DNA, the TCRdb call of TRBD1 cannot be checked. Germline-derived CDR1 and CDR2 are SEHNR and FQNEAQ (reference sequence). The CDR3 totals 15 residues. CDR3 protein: CASSLVQGASYGYTF.

CDR3 loop: CATSPMAGTGYEQYF. The chain joins TRBV15 to TRBJ2-7; TCRdb names TRBD1, which stays unverified in the absence of DNA. Germline-derived CDR1 and CDR2 are LNHNV and YYDKDF (reference sequence). The length of the CDR3 is 15 residues.

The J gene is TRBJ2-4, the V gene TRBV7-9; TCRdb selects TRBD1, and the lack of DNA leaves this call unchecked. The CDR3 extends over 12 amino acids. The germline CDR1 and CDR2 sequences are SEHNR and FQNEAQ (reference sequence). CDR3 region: CASSTGQGLLYF. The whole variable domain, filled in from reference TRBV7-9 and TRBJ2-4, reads DTGVSQNPRHKITKRGQNVTFRCDPISEHNRLYWYRQTLGQGPEFLTYFQNEAQLEKSRLLSDRFSAERPKGSFSTLEIQRTEQGDSAMYLCASSTGQGLLYFGAGTRLSVL.

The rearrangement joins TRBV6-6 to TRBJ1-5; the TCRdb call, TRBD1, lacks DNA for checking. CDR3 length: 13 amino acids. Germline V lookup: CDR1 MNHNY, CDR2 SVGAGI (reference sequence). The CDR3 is CASNQQGNQPQHF.

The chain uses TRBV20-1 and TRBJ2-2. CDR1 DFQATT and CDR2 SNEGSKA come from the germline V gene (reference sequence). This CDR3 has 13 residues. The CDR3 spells CSARIRGTGELFF.

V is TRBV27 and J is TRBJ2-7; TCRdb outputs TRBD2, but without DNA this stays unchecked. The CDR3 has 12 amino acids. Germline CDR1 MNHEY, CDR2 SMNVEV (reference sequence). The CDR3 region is CACLLPGGEQYF.

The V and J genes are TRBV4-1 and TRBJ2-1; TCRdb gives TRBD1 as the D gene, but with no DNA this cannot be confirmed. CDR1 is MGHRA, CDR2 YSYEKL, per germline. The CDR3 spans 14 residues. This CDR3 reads CASSQVQGGNEQFF.

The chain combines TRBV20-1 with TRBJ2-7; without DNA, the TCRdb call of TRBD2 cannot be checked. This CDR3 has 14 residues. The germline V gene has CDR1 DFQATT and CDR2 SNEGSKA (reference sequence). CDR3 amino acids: CSARSGTSGYEQYF.

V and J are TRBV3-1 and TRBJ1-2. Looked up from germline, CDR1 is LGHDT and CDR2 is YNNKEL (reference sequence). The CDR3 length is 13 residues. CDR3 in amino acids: CASSQQGNYGYTF. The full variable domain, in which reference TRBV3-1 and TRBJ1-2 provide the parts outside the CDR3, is DTAVSQTPKYLVTQMGNDKSIKCEQNLGHDTMYWYKQDSKKFLKIMFSYNNKELIINETVPNRFSPKSPDKAHLNLHINSLELGDSAVYFCASSQQGNYGYTFGSGTRLTVV.

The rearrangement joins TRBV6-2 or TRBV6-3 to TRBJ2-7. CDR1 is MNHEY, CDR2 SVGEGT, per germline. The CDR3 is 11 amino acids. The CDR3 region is CASSSKLEQYF.

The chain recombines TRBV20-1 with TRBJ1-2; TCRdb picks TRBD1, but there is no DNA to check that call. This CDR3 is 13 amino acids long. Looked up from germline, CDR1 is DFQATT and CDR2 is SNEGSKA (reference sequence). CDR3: CSAPREGAYGYTF.

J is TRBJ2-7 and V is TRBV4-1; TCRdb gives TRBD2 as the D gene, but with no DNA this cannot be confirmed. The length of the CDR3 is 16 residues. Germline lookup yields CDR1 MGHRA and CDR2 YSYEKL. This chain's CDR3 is CASSQDLRLAGVVQYF.

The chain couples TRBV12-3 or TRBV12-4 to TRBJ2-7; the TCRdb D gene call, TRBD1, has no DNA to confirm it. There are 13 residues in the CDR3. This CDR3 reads CASSATGNHEQYF.

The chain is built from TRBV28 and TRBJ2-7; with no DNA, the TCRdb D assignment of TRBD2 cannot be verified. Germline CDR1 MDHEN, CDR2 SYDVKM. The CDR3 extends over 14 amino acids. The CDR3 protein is CASSLTAGTHEQYF.

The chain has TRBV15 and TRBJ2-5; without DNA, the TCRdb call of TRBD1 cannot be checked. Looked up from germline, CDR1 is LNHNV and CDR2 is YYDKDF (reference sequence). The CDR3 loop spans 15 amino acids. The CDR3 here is CATSRPGDRQETQYF.

CDR3 sequence reads: CSVERTGEAEAFF. The gene calls are TRBV29-1 and TRBJ1-1; the D gene TCRdb calls, TRBD1, cannot be checked with no DNA. Germline V CDR1 and CDR2: SQVTM, ANQGSEA. The CDR3 runs to 13 residues.

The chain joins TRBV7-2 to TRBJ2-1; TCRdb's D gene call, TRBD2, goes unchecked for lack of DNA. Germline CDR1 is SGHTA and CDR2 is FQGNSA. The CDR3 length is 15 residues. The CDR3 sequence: CASSFSLAGAREQFF.

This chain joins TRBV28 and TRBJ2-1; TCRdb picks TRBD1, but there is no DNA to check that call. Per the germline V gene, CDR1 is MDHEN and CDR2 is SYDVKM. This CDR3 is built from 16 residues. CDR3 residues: CASSLPPGTATGEQFF.

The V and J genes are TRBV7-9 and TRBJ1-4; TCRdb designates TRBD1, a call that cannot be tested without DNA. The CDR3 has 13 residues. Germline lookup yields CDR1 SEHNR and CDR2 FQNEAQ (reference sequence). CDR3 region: CASTRQADEKLFF.

CDR3 amino acids: CSLHTGVEQYF. The chain is built from TRBV29-1 and TRBJ2-7; TCRdb gives TRBD1 as the D gene, but with no DNA this cannot be confirmed. The CDR3 length is 11 residues. Germline CDR1 reads SQVTM; CDR2 reads ANQGSEA.

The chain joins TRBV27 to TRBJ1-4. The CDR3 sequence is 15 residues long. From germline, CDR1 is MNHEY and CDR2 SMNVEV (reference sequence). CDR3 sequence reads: CASSLLPLDNEKLFF.

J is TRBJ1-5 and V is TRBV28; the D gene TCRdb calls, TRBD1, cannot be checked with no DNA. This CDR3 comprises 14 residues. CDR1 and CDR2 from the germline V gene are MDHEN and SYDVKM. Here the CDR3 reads CASSLGGRNQPQHF.

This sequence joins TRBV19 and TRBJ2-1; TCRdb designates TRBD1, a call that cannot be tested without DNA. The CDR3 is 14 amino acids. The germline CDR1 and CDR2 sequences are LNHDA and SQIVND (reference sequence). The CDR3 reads CASKGTGPRNEQFF.